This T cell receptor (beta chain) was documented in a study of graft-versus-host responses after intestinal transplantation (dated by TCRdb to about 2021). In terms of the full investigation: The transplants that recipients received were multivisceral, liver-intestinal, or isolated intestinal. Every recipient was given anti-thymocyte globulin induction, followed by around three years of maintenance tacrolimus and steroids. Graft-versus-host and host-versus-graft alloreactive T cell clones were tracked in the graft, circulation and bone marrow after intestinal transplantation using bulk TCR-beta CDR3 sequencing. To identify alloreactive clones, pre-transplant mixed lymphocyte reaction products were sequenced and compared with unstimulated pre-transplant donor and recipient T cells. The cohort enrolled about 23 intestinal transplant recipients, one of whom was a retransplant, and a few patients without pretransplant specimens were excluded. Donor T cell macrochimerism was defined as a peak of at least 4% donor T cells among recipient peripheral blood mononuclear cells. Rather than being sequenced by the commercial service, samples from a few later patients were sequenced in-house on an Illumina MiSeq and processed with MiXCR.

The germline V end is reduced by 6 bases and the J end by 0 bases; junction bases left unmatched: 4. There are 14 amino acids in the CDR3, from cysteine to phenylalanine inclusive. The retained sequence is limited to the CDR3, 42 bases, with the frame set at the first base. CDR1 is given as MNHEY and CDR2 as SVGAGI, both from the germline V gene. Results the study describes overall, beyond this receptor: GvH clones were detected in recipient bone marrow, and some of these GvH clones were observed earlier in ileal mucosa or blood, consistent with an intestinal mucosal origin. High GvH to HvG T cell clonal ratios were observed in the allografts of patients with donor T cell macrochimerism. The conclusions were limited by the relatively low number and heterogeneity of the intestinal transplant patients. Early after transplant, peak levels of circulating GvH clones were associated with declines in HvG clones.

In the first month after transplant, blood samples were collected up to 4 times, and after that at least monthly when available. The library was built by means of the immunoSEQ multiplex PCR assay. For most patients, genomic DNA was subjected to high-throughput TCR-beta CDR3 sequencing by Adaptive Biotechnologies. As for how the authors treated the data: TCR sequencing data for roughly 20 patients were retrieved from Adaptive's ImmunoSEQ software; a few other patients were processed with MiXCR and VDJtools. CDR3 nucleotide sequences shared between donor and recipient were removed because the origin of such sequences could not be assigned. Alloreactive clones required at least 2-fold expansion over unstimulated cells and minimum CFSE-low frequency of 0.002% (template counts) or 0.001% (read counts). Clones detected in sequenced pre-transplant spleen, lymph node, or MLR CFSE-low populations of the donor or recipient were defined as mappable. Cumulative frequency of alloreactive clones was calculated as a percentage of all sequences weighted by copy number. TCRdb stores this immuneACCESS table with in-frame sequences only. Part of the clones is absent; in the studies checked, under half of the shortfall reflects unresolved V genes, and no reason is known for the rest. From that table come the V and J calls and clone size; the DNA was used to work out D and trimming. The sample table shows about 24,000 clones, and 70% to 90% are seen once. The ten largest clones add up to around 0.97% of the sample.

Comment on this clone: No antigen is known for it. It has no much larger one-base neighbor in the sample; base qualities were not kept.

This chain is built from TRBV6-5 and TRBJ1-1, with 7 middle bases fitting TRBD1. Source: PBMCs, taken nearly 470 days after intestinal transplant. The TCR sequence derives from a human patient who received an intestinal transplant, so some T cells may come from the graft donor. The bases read TGTGCCAGCAGGTCCGGGACAGTGAACACTGAAGCTTTCTTT. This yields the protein CASRSGTVNTEAFF.